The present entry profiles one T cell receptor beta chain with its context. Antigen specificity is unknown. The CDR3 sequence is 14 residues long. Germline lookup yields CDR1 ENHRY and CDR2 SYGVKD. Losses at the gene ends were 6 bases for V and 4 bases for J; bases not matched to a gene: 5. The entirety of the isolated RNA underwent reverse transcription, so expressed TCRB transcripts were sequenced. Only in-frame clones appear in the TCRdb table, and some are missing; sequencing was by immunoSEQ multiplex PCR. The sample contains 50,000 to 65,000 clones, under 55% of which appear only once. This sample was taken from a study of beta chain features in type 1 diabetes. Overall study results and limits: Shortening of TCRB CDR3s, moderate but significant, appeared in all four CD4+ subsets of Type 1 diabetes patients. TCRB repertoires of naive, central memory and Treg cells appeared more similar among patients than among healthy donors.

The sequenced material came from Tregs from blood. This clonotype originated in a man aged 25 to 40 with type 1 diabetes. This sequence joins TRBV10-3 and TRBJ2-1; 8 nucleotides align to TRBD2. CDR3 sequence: CAIRPSGHYNEQFF. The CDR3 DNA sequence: TGTGCCATCAGGCCTAGCGGGCATTACAATGAGCAGTTCTTC.